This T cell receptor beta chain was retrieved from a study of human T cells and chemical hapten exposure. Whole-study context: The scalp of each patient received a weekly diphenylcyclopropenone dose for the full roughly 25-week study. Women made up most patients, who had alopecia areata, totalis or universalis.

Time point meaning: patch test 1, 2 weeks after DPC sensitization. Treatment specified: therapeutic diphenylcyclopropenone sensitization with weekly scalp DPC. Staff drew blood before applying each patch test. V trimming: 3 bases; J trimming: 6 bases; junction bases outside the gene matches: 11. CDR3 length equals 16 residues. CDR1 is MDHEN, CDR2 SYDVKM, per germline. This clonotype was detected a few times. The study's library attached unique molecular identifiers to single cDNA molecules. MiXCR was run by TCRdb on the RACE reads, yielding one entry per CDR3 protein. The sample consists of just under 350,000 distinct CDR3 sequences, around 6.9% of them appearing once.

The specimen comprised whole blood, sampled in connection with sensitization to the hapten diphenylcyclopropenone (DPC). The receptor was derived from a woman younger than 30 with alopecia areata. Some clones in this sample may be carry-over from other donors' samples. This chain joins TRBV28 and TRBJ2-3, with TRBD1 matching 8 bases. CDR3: CASSFPGQGITDTQYF. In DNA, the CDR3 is TGTGCCAGCAGTTTTCCTGGACAGGGTATAACCGATACGCAGTATTTT.